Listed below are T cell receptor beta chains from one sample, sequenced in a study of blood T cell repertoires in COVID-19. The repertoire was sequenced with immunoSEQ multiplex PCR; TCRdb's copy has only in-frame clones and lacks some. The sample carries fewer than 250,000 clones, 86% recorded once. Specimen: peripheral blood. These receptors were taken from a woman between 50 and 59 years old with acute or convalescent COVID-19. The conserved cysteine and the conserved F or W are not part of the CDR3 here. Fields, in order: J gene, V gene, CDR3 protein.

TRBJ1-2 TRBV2 ASSRTGEVGYGYT
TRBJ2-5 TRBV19 ASSLRRDRGRETQY
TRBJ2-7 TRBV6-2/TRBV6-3 ASSYSNSRMSYEQY
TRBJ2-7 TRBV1 TSSQDILAGEGGNYEQY
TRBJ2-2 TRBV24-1 ATSDLELTGTGELF
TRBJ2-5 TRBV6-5 ASSYTEETQY
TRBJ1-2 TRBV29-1 SVARGGSGYT
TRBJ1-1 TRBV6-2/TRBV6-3 ASSYPTGNTEAF
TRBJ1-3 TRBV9 ASSVSGSNSGNTIY
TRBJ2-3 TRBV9 ASSLATGGTDTQY
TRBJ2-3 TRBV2 ASSEGGSGTDTQY
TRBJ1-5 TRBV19 ASRLTGDSNQPQH
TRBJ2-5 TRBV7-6 ASRLLAGIAQETQY
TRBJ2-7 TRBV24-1 ATPILAGAKYEQY
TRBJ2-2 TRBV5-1 ASSLEAPAVTVLF
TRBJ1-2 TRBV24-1 ATSDTGFYGYT
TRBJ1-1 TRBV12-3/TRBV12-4 ASSLKGAEAF
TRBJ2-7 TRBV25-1 ASSELRGLSYEQY
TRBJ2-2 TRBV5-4 ASSLDGRANTGELF
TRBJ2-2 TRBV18 ASSPQGQNTGELF
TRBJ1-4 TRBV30 AWSPDNSNEKLF
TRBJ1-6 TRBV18 ASSRGTEGNSPLH
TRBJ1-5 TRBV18 ASSQTGVNQPQH
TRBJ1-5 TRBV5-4 ASSFDRQPQH
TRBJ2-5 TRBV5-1 ASSLEGRVFETQY
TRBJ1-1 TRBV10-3 ASQGGQENTEAF
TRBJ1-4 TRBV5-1 ASSLLGASPTNEKLF
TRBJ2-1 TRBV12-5 ASGLYLGQGPYNEQF
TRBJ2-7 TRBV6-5 ASSPQGFGYEQY
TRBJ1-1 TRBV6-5 ASSSLQKMNTEAF
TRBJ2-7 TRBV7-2 ASTLFPAGFYEQY
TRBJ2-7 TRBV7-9 ASSSDRASSYEQY
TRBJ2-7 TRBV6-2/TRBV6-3 ASSYRGGTYEQY
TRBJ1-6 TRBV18 ASSPTSQGVGNSPLH
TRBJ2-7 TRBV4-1 ASSQAVTSVNEQY
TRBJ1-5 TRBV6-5 ASRKTVNQPQH
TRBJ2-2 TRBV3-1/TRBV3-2 ASSQEAGWATGELF
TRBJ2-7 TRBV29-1 SVGQGPAYEQY
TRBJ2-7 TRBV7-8 ASSLAREYEQY
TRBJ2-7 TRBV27 ASSFFQVGEQY
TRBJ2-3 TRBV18 ASSPRGSSTDTQY
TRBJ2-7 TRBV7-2 ASSLGQIYEQY
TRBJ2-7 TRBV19 ASSIQVPYEQY
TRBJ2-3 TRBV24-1 ATSDGGASANTDTQY
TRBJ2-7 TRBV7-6 ASSRAGTGSYEQY
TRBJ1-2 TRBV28 ASSLSGSNYGYT
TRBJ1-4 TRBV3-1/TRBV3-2 ASSPWTGGKEKLF
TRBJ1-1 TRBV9 ASSVGPGREEAF
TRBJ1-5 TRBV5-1 ASSLGPDDNRNQPQH
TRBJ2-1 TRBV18 ASSPWVGTGGYEQF
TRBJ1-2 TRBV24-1 ATSDYEGAGYT
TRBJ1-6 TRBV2 ASSAQFNSPLH
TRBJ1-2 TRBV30 AWSVAGTYGYT
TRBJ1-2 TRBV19 ASSRQGFGYT